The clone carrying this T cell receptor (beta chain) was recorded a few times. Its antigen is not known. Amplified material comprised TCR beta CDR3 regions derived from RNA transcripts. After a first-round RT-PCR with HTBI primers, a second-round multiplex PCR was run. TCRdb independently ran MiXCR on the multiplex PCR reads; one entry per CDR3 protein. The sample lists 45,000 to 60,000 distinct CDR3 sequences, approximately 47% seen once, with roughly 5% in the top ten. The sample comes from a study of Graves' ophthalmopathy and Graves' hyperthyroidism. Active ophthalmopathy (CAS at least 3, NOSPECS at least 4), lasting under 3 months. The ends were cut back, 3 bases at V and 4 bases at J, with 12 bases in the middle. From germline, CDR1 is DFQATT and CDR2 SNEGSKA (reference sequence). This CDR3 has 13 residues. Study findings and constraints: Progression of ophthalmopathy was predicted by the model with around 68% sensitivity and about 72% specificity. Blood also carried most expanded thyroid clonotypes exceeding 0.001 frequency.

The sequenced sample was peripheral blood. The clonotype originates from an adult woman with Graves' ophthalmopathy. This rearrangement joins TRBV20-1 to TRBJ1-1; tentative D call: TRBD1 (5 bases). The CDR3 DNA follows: TGCAGTGCTAGGGCTAGGGGTATCACTGAAGCTTTCTTT. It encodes CSARARGITEAFF.